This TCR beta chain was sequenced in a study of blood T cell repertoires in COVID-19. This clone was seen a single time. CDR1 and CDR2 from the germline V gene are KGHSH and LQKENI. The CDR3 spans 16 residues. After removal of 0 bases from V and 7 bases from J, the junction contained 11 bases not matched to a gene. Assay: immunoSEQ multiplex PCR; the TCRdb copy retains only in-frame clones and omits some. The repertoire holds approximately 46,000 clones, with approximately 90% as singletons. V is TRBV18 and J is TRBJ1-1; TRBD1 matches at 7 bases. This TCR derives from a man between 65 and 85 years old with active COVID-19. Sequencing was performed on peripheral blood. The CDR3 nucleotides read TGTGCCAGCTCACCACCTCGCACAGGGGTTCATGATGAAGCTTTCTTT. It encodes CASSPPRTGVHDEAFF.